Sequencing of this T cell receptor (beta chain) was carried out in a study of blood T cells in healthy people across ages. All donors came from Russia, were Caucasian and healthy, and spanned ages roughly 6 to 100. The V gene lost 2 bases and the J gene lost 6 bases, with 14 bases spanning the gap. Germline V CDR1 and CDR2: DFQATT, SNEGSKA (reference sequence). The CDR3 is 14 residues long. Findings and limits, study-wide: Roughly linear age-related decline in beta diversity appeared, significant by age roughly 40.

Only a few counts were recorded for this clonotype. Antigen: not known. A much larger clone differs by one base, so this may be a read error. Combining a sample-barcoded 5' primer with a J-beta primer mix, a second PCR ran for roughly 7 to 11 cycles. In TCRdb, the 5' RACE reads were re-called with MiXCR into one record per CDR3 protein. The table records 750,000 to 950,000 distinct CDR3 sequences, 29% of them present only once. Another study also made use of these data, one on T cells of mothers and their children. That source reports: Mothers and children who were related shared slightly more overlap than unrelated pairs, but not significantly more.

The sequenced sample consisted of blood. The rearrangement links TRBV20-1 to TRBJ2-1; the D is unclear. The origin of this receptor is a woman between 40 and 55 years old in good health. CDR3 DNA sequence: TGCAGTGCTAGATATACCTTCAATAGCAATGAGCAGTTCTTC. This codes for CSARYTFNSNEQFF.